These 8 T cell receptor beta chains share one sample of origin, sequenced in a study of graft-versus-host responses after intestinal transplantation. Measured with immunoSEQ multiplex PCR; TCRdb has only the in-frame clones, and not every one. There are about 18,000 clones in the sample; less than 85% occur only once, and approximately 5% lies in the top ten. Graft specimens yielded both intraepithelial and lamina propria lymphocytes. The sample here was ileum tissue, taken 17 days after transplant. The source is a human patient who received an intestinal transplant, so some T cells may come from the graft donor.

DNA of the CDR3: TGTGCCAGCAGTTCCCGACAGCCAGATACGCAGTATTTT. Its translation: CASSSRQPDTQYF. V usage is TRBV6-1 and J usage is TRBJ2-3, with a tentative D call TRBD1 (5 bases). Trimming took off 5 bases at V and 4 bases at J, with 10 bases between the two ends. The CDR3 length is 13 residues. Germline V gene lookup returns CDR1 MNHNS and CDR2 SASEGT.

CDR3 amino acids: CASSYDTTSGNTIYF. In DNA form, the CDR3 reads TGTGCCAGCAGTTACGACACCACCTCTGGAAACACCATATATTTT. This rearrangement joins TRBV6-5 to TRBJ1-3; D not resolved. CDR1 and CDR2 (germline): MNHEY, SVGAGI. V lost 2 bases and J lost 0, with 8 bases in between. There are 15 residues in the CDR3.

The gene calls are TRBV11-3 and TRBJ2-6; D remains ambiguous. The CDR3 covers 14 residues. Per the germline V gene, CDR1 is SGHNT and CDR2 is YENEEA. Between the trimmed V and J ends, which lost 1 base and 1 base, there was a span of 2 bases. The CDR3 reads CASSLGSGANVLTF. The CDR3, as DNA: TGTGCCAGCAGCTTAGGATCTGGGGCCAACGTCCTGACTTTC.

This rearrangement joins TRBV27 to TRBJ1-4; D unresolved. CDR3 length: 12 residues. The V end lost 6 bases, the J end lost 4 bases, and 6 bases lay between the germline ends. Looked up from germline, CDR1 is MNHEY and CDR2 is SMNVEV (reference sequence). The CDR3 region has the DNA TGTGCCAGCAGATCGAGTAATGAAAAACTGTTTTTT. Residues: CASRSSNEKLFF. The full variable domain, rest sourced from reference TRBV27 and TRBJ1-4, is EAQVTQNPRYLITVTGKKLTVTCSQNMNHEYMSWYRQDPGLGLRQIYYSMNVEVTDKGDVPEGYKVSRKEKRNFPLILESPSPNQTSLYFCASRSSNEKLFFGSGTQLSVL.

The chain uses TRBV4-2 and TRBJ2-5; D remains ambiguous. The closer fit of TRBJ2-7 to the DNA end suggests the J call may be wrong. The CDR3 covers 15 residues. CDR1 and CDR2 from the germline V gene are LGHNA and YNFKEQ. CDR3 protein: CASSPSGAGSYEQYF. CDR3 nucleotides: TGTGCCAGCAGCCCCAGTGGAGCAGGTTCCTACGAGCAGTACTTC.

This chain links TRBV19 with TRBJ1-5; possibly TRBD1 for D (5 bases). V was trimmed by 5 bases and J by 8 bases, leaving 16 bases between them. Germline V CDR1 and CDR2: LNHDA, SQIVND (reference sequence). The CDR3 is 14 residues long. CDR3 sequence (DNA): TGTGCCAGTAGTTTCCGACGGCCGGGGGAGCCCCAGCATTTT. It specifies CASSFRRPGEPQHF.

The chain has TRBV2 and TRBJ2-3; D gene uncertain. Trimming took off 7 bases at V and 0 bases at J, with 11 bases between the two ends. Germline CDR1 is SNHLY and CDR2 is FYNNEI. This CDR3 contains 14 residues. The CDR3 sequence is CASKFQVSTDTQYF. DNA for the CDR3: TGTGCCAGCAAGTTCCAGGTTAGCACAGATACGCAGTATTTT.

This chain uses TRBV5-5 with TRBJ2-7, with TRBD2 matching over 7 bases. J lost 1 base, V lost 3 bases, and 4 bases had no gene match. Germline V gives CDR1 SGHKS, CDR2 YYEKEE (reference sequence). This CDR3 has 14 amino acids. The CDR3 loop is CASSWGGGSYEQYF. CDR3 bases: TGTGCCAGCAGCTGGGGGGGTGGATCCTACGAGCAGTACTTC.